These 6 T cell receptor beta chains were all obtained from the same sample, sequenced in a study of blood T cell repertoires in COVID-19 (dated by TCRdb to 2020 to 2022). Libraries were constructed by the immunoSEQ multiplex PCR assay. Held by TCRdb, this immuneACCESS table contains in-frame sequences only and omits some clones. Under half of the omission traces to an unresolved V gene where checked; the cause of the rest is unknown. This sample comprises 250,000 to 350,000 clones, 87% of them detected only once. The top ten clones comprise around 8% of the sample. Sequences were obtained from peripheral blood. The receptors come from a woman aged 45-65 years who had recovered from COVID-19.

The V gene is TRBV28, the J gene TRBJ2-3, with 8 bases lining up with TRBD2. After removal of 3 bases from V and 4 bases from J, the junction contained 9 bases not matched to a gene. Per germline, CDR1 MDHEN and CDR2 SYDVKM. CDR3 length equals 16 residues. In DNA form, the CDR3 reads TGTGCCAGCAGTTTCCCTAGCGGGTTAGGGGCAGATACGCAGTATTTT. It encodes CASSFPSGLGADTQYF.

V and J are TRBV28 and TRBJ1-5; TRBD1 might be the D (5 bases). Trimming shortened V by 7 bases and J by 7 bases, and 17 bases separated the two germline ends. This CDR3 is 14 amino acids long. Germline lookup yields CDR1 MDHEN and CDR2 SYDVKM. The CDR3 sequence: CASTKGLGGQPQHF. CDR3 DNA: TGTGCCAGCACCAAGGGACTCGGAGGACAGCCCCAGCATTTT.

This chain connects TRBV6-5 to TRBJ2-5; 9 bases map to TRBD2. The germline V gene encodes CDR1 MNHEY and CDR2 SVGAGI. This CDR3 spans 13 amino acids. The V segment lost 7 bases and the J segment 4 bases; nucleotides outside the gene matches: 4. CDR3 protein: CASTVSGGETQYF. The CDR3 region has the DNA TGTGCCAGCACGGTTAGCGGGGGAGAGACCCAGTACTTC.

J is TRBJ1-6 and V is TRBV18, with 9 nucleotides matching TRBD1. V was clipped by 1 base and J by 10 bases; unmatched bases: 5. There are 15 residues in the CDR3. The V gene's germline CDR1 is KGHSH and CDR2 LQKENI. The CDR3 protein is CASSPRRTGESPLHF. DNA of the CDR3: TGTGCCAGCTCACCACGGAGGACAGGGGAATCACCCCTCCACTTT.

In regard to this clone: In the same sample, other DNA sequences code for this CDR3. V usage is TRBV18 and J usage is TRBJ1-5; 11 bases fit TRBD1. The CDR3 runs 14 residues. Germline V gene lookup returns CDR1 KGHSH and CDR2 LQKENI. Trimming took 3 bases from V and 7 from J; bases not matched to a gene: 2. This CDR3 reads CASSPGQGGQPQHF. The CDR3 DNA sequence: TGTGCCAGCTCACCGGGACAGGGGGGCCAGCCCCAGCATTTT.

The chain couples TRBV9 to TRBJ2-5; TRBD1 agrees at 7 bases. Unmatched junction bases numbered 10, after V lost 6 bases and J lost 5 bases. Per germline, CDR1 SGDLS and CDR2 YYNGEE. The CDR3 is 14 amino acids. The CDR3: CASTQDPRGETQYF. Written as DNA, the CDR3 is TGTGCCAGCACCCAGGATCCCAGGGGGGAGACCCAGTACTTC.